Listed here is a single TCR beta chain. Its antigen remains unknown. Researchers amplified the TCR beta CDR3 regions from RNA transcripts. HTBI primers were used for first-round RT-PCR of the TCR CDR3. TCRdb reanalysed the multiplex PCR reads using MiXCR and keeps one entry per CDR3 protein. The data show some 140,000 distinct CDR3 sequences, less than 25% seen once. The data originate from a study of T cells in Graves' hyperthyroidism and ophthalmopathy. Study findings and constraints: Expanded thyroid clonotypes (above 0.001) were mostly also found in blood.

The V gene's germline CDR1 is SNHLY and CDR2 FYNNEI. This CDR3 has 13 residues. V was cut by 3 bases and J by 4 bases, with 9 bases left in between. V is TRBV2 and J is TRBJ1-1; possible D gene TRBD1, 6 bases. Sequencing used blood. The source of this sequence is a woman aged 45 to 65 with Graves' hyperthyroidism that later progressed to Graves' ophthalmopathy. The chain's CDR3 is CASSEEGGTEAFF. The CDR3 DNA is TGTGCCAGCAGTGAGGAGGGGGGCACTGAAGCTTTCTTT.